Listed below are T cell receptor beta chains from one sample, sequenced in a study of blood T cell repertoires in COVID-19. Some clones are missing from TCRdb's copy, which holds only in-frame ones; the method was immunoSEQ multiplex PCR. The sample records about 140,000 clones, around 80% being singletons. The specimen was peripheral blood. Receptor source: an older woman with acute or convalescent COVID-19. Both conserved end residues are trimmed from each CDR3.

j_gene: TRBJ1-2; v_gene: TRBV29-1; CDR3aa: SILDRNYGYT
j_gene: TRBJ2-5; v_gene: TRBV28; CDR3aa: ASRPPHEWGDTQETQY
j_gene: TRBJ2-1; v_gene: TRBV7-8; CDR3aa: ASSHSPRLAAYNEQF
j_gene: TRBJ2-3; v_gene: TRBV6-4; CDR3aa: ASSDFRDRVGDTQY
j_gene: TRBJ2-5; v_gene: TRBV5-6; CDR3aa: ASSLANREETQY
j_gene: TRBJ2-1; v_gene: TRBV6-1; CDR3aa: ASSAPLGISYNEQF
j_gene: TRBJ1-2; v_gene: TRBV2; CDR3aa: ASSEGPDRRYGYT
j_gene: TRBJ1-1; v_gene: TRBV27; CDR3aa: ASYRGTEAF
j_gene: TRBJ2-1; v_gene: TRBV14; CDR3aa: ASSPRTQAGVRNEQF
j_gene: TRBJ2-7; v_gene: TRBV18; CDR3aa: ASSPGLMNLYEQY
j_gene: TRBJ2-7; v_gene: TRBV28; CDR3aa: ASSPSGSFVVNYEQY
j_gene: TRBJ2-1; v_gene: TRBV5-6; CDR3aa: ASTGTGWSNEQF
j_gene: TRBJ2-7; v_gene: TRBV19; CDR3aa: ASSITGGQGPYEQY
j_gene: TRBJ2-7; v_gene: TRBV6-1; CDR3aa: ASSELLAEQY
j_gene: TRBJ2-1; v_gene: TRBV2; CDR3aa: AGGGDTYYEQF
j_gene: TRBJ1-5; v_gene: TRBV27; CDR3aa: ASRTGMEPQH
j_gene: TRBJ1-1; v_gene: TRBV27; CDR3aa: ASSLGQGVTEAF
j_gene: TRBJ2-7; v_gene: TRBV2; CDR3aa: ASSPSSEQY
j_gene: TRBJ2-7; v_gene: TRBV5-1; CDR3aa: ASSLAGSEQY
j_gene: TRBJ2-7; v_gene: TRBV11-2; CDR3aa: ASSLAAARALPYEQY
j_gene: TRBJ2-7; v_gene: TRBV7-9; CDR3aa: ASMGQGGYEQY
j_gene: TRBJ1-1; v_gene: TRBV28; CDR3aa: ASSLLTGYTEAF
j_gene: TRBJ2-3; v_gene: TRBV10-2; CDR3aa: ASSAGGYGSDTQY
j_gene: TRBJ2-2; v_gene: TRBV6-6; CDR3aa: ASSGVPGAAGELF
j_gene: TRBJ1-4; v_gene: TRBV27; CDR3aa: ASSLKGLNEKLF
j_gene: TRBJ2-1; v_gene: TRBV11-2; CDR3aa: ASSLGSSGRTSEQF
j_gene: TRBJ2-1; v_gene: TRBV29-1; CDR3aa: SVEQARSSYNEQF
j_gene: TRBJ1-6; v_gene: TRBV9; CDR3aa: ASSVSQGEVGSPLH